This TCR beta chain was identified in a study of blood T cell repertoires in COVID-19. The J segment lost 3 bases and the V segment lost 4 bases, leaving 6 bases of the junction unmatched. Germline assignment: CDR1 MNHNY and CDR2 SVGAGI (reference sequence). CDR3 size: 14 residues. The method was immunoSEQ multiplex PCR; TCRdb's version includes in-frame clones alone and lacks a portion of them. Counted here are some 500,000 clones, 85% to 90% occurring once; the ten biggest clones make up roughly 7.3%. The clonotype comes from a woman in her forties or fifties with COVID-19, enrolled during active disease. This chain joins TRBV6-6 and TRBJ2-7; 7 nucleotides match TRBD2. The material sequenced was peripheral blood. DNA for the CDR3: TGTGCCAGCAGTTTGGGGGGGACTGGCTACGAGCAGTACTTC. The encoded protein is CASSLGGTGYEQYF.